These T cell receptor beta chains were read from a single sample in a study of radiotherapy plus CTLA-4 blockade in lung cancer. Clones were sequenced by immunoSEQ multiplex PCR, and TCRdb holds only the in-frame ones, with some missing. The sample contains 80,000 to 95,000 clones, approximately 78% of which appear only once. Specimen: peripheral blood, collected from a patient treated with radiotherapy plus ipilimumab. These receptors were taken from a human donor with non-small cell lung cancer that progressed on radiotherapy plus ipilimumab. The CDR3 runs from the conserved cysteine through the conserved F or W. A D gene is named only where the DNA matches it firmly. Not all rows give a size; the values are once, few, many and, for expanded clones, a class.

d_gene	v_gene	abundance	j_gene	CDR3nt	CDR3aa
NA	TRBV19	once	TRBJ1-1	TGTGCCAGTAGTATACAAGGTCCCACTGAAGCTTTCTTT	CASSIQGPTEAFF
NA	TRBV30	few	TRBJ2-7	TGTGCCTGGAGTGGACGGGCGGGACAGCCCTACGAGCAGTACTTC	CAWSGRAGQPYEQYF
NA	TRBV29-1	NA	TRBJ2-7	TGCAGCGTTCTGGGTTTACGGTACGAGCAGTACTTC	CSVLGLRYEQYF
TRBD1	TRBV30	once	TRBJ1-6	TGTGCCTGGACGCACAGGGGCAATTCACCCCTCCACTTT	CAWTHRGNSPLHF
NA	TRBV5-4	NA	TRBJ2-3	TGTGCCAGCAGCTTGGCCGTGGGTAGCGAGCGCACAGATACGCAGTATTTT	CASSLAVGSERTDTQYF
TRBD1	TRBV2	few	TRBJ1-5	TGTGCCAGCAGGGACGGACAGGGTGGCAATCAGCCCCAGCATTTT	CASRDGQGGNQPQHF
NA	TRBV15	NA	TRBJ2-3	TGTGCCACCAGCAGAGATGTTCAACCGGTGACAGATACGCAGTATTTT	CATSRDVQPVTDTQYF
TRBD1	TRBV5-4	few	TRBJ1-2	TGTGCCAGCAGCTGGGACAGGGAGAGAGGCTACACCTTC	CASSWDRERGYTF
TRBD1	TRBV19	once	TRBJ2-5	TGTGCCAGTAGAGGGACAGGGGGCCGGGAGACCCAGTACTTC	CASRGTGGRETQYF
NA	TRBV20-1	NA	TRBJ1-1	TGCAGTGCTTTTTACACTGAAGCTTTCTTT	CSAFYTEAFF
TRBD2	TRBV4-2	NA	TRBJ2-3	TGTGCCAGCAGCCGTCACTTCCGGGACTACACAGATACGCAGTATTTT	CASSRHFRDYTDTQYF
NA	TRBV7-2	NA	TRBJ1-2	TGTGCCAGCAGCCGGAGTCCAGGGGATTTTCATGGCTACACCTTC	CASSRSPGDFHGYTF
TRBD1	TRBV30	few	TRBJ1-5	TGTGCCTGGAGTAATAGGGGGCGAGGTCAGCCCCAGCATTTT	CAWSNRGRGQPQHF
TRBD1	TRBV5-4	NA	TRBJ1-1	TGTGCCAGCAGCTTGAGGGACAGGGGGCTTTCGGACACTGAAGCTTTCTTT	CASSLRDRGLSDTEAFF
NA	TRBV29-1	NA	TRBJ1-2	TGCAGCGTTGAAGAGTTGGGACTGCGAAACTATGGCTACACCTTC	CSVEELGLRNYGYTF
NA	TRBV7-7	NA	TRBJ1-1	TGTGCTAGCAGCCCGGCATCAGGACAGAACACTGAAGCTTTCTTT	CASSPASGQNTEAFF
NA	TRBV4-2	NA	TRBJ2-3	TGTGCCAGCAGCCAAGAGAGGTGGACAGATACGCAGTATTTT	CASSQERWTDTQYF
NA	TRBV5-4	NA	TRBJ2-1	TGTGCCAGCAGCTTGGCCGGAGCCCACAATGAGCAGTTCTTC	CASSLAGAHNEQFF
NA	TRBV28	NA	TRBJ1-5	TGTGCCAGCAGTTTATTAGTAGGGCGGAGCAATCAGCCCCAGCATTTT	CASSLLVGRSNQPQHF
TRBD2	TRBV11-2	once	TRBJ2-5	TGTGCCAGCAGCATTGGGACTAGCGGGAGCAGGGAGACCCAGTACTTC	CASSIGTSGSRETQYF
TRBD1	TRBV6-1	NA	TRBJ1-5	TGTGCCAGCCTTGGACAGGCTAATCAGCCCCAGCATTTT	CASLGQANQPQHF
TRBD2	TRBV28	NA	TRBJ2-3	TGTGCCAGCACTCTTGCGGGAGTAATACACGATACGCAGTATTTT	CASTLAGVIHDTQYF
NA	TRBV5-8	NA	TRBJ2-5	TGTGCCAGCACGCCGCCCGGGGCGGCTCTGGAGACCCAGTACTTC	CASTPPGAALETQYF
TRBD2	TRBV11-2	NA	TRBJ2-7	TGTGCCAGCAGCTTATCGGGACTAGCGGGAGACGAGCAGTACTTC	CASSLSGLAGDEQYF
NA	TRBV28	NA	TRBJ2-2	TGTGCCAGCACCCATGCTGCCCCAGAGCTGTTTTTT	CASTHAAPELFF
NA	TRBV6-6	NA	TRBJ2-5	TGTGCCACGGGTTTTGAGACCCAGTACTTC	CATGFETQYF
NA	TRBV5-8	NA	TRBJ2-1	TGTGCCAGCACCAACACCTGGGGGGCCTACAATGAGCAGTTCTTC	CASTNTWGAYNEQFF
NA	TRBV28	NA	TRBJ2-1	TGTGCCAGCAGTTTTCTTCCCGGTTACAATGAGCAGTTCTTC	CASSFLPGYNEQFF
NA	TRBV6-1	NA	TRBJ2-7	TGTGCCAGCACAGGGGGGAGGTTCCCCTACGAGCAGTACTTC	CASTGGRFPYEQYF
NA	TRBV7-3	NA	TRBJ1-2	TGTGCCAGCAGCTTAACGTTAATAGGGCCAGCTTCTGGCTACACCTTC	CASSLTLIGPASGYTF
NA	TRBV29-1	NA	TRBJ2-7	TGCAGCGTTGTGGGGGCAGGGGGGAGTTCCTACGAGCAGTACTTC	CSVVGAGGSSYEQYF
TRBD1	TRBV7-8	NA	TRBJ1-2	TGTGCCAGCAGCTTAGGATCGGCAGGGGGCTATGGCTACACCTTC	CASSLGSAGGYGYTF
NA	TRBV19	few	TRBJ1-2	TGTGCCAGTATCGGGCCTTACAACTATGGCTACACCTTC	CASIGPYNYGYTF
NA	TRBV10-2	NA	TRBJ1-2	TGCGCCAGATACACGGCAAATCTTGCTAACTATGGCTACACCTTC	CARYTANLANYGYTF
NA	TRBV2	NA	TRBJ1-2	TGTGCCAGCAGTGAATTGGACTATGGCTACACCTTC	CASSELDYGYTF
TRBD1	TRBV5-8	few	TRBJ1-5	TGTGCCAGCAGCCTAACAGGGGACAGCAATCAGCCCCAGCATTTT	CASSLTGDSNQPQHF
TRBD1	TRBV25-1	NA	TRBJ1-4	TGTGCCAGCAGTAGACAGGGAAGGAATGAAAAACTGTTTTTT	CASSRQGRNEKLFF
TRBD1	TRBV28	once	TRBJ1-5	TGTGCCAGCAGTTTATGGCGGGGAGAAATGGGGACAGAATCCGTAATGAGCAATCAGCCCCAGCATTTT	CASSLWRGEMGTESVMSNQPQHF
NA	TRBV27	NA	TRBJ1-2	TGTGCCAGCAGTTTAAAGGGATATGGCTACACCTTC	CASSLKGYGYTF
NA	TRBV7-9	few	TRBJ2-3	TGTGCCAGCAGCCCTGAGACAGATACGCAGTATTTT	CASSPETDTQYF
TRBD1	TRBV29-1	NA	TRBJ2-1	TGCAGCGTGAGGACAGGGGCATCCTACAATGAGCAGTTCTTC	CSVRTGASYNEQFF
TRBD1	TRBV18	NA	TRBJ2-7	TGTGCCAGCTCACCATTACGCAGGGGGCTAATCTACGAGCAGTACTTC	CASSPLRRGLIYEQYF
TRBD2	TRBV7-3	NA	TRBJ2-3	TGTGCCAGCAGCCCGGGACTAGCGGGAGTCACAGATACGCAGTATTTT	CASSPGLAGVTDTQYF
TRBD2	TRBV5-1	once	TRBJ2-1	TGCGCCAGCAGCCTAAGGTCCTTAGCGGGAGGCAAGGACAATGAGCAGTTCTTC	CASSLRSLAGGKDNEQFF
TRBD1	TRBV30	NA	TRBJ1-2	TGTGCCTGGACTTCGGGACAGGGGTCGGGAGGCTACACCTTC	CAWTSGQGSGGYTF
TRBD1	TRBV7-9	NA	TRBJ1-1	TGTGCCAGCAGCACAACGGGACAGGGCTCCGCTTTCTTT	CASSTTGQGSAFF
NA	TRBV9	few	TRBJ1-4	TGTGCCAGCAGCGTAGATTCGGGGGCCCCTAATGAAAAACTGTTTTTT	CASSVDSGAPNEKLFF
TRBD2	TRBV4-1	NA	TRBJ2-5	TGCGCCAGCAGCCCTAGACTAGCGGGAGGACCAGAGACCCAGTACTTC	CASSPRLAGGPETQYF
TRBD2	TRBV29-1	NA	TRBJ2-5	TGCAGCGCTGGCCTTAGCGGGAGTTGGGAGACCCAGTACTTC	CSAGLSGSWETQYF
TRBD1	TRBV30	NA	TRBJ2-2	TGTGCCTGGAGTGGGGGACAGGGGAACACCGGGGAGCTGTTTTTT	CAWSGGQGNTGELFF
NA	TRBV11-2	NA	TRBJ1-1	TGTGCCAGCAGCACCGGGAACCGTGGCACTGAAGCTTTCTTT	CASSTGNRGTEAFF
TRBD1	TRBV19	NA	TRBJ1-2	TGTGCCAGCTCGGGACAGCGTTCTAACTATGGCTACACCTTC	CASSGQRSNYGYTF
NA	TRBV27	NA	TRBJ2-3	TGTGCCAGCAGTTGGACGAGTGGGAGTACAGATACGCAGTATTTT	CASSWTSGSTDTQYF
NA	TRBV19	NA	TRBJ2-5	TGTGCCAGTAGTACAGGGACGGTAGAGACCCAGTACTTC	CASSTGTVETQYF
NA	TRBV10-1	NA	TRBJ2-1	TGCGCCAGCAGCGCAAACGGTCTACAGGGAGGGCAGTTCTTC	CASSANGLQGGQFF
TRBD1	TRBV2	NA	TRBJ1-4	TGTGCCAGCACCGGGACAGATAATGAAAAACTGTTTTTT	CASTGTDNEKLFF
TRBD1	TRBV7-8	NA	TRBJ1-2	TGTGCCAGCAGCGAGGGGGGGACAGCCGCCCTCGGCTACACCTTC	CASSEGGTAALGYTF